The present entry profiles one TCR beta chain with its context. Per germline, CDR1 MNHEY and CDR2 SVGAGI. The length of the CDR3 is 15 residues. The junction had 5 bases not matched to a gene; V was cut back by 6 bases and J by 0 bases. The data were obtained in a study of blood T cell repertoires in COVID-19. In the study's own analysis: Scientists estimated how many nucleated cells there were by amplifying reference gene primers. Profiled with immunoSEQ multiplex PCR; TCRdb holds only in-frame clones, not every one. The V and J calls and clone size come from that table; D and trimming were worked out from the DNA. Seen here are 250,000 to 350,000 clones, roughly 85% observed once, and the top ten hold around 5.9%. Recovery meant two consecutive negative NP/OP PCR tests, professional clearance, or resolved symptoms.

This TCR came from a woman aged 25 to 39 who had recovered from COVID-19. Sequencing input: PBMCs or T cells enriched from blood (not recorded which). V and J are TRBV6-5 and TRBJ2-1, with 7 bases that match TRBD1. CDR3: CASRRRDSSYNEQFF. The CDR3 DNA sequence: TGTGCCAGCAGGCGCCGGGACAGCTCCTACAATGAGCAGTTCTTC.